One T cell receptor (beta chain) is described in this entry. This record belongs to a study of blood T cell repertoires in COVID-19. The data were produced by immunoSEQ multiplex PCR, yet TCRdb's version contains in-frame clones alone and is incomplete. The table has under 300,000 clones, 85% to 95% seen once. V was clipped by 0 bases and J by 1 base; unmatched bases: 0. CDR1 is KGHSH and CDR2 is LQKENI in the germline V gene. The CDR3 has 15 amino acids. Sequencing was performed on PBMCs or T cells enriched from blood (not recorded which). This chain links TRBV18 with TRBJ2-5; 9 bases are shared with TRBD1. The receptor comes from a woman younger than 30 who had recovered from COVID-19. CDR3 region: CASSPPTGGQETQYF. The CDR3 DNA follows: TGTGCCAGCTCACCACCGACAGGGGGCCAAGAGACCCAGTACTTC.